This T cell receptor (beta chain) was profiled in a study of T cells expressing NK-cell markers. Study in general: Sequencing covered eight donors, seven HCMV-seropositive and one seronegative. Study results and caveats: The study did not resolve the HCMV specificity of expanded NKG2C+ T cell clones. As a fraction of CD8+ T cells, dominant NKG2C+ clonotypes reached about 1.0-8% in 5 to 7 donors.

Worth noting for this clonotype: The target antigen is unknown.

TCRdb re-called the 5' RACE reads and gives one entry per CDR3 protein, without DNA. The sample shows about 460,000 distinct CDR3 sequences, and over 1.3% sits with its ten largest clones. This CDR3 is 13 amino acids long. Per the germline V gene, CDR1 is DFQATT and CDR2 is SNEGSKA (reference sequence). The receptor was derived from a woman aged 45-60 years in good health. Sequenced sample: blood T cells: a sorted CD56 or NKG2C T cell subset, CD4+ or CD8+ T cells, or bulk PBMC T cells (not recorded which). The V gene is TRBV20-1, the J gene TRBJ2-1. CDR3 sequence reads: CSARTLKYNEQFF.